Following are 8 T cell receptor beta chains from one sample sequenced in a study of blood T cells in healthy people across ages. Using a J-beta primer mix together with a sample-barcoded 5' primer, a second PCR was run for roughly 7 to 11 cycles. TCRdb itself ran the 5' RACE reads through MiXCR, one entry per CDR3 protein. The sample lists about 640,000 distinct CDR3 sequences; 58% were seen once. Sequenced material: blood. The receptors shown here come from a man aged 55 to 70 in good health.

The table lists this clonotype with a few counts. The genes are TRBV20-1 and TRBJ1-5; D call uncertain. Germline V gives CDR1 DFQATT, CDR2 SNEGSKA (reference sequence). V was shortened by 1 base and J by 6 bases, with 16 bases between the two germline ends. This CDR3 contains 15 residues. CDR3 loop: CSARGSRVGSQPQHF. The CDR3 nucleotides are TGCAGTGCTAGAGGCAGCCGAGTAGGTAGTCAGCCCCAGCATTTT.

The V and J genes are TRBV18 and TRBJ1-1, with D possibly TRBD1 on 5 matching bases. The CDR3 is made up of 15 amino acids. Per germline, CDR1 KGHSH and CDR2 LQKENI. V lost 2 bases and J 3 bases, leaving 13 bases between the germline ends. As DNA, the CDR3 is TGTGCCAGCTCACCATCAGAGGGGTTGGACACTGAAGCTTTCTTT. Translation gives CASSPSEGLDTEAFF.

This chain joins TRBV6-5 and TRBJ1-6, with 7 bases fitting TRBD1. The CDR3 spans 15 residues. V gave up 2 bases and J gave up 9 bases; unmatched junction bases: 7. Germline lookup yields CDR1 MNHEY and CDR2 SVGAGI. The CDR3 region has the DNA TGTGCCAGCAGTTACGGCGACAGGGCGGTTTCACCCCTCCACTTT. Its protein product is CASSYGDRAVSPLHF.

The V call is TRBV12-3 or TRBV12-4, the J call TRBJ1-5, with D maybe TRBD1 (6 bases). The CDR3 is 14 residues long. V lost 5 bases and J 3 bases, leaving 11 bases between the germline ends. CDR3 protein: CASSRQVINQPQHF. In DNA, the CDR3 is TGTGCCAGCAGTCGACAGGTGATCAATCAGCCCCAGCATTTT.

CDR3 sequence: CSAGLRTGVDEQYF. CDR3 nucleotide sequence: TGCAGTGCTGGACTTAGGACAGGGGTGGACGAGCAGTACTTC. The chain combines TRBV20-1 with TRBJ2-7; 9 bases are shared with TRBD1. In germline, CDR1 is DFQATT, CDR2 SNEGSKA (reference sequence). CDR3 length: 14 amino acids. The J segment lost 5 bases and the V segment lost 5 bases, leaving 10 bases of the junction unmatched.

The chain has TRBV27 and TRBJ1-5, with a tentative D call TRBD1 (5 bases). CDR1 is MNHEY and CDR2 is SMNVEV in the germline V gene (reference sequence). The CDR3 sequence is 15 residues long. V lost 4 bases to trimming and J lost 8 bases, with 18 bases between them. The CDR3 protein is CASSSRPRGSEPQHF. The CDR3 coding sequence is TGTGCCAGCAGTTCTCGACCCCGGGGCAGTGAGCCCCAGCATTTT.

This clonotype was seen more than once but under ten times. The CDR3 here is CSARGDRGRIDEQFF. Here the CDR3 DNA reads TGCAGCGCCCGGGGGGACAGGGGGCGCATTGATGAGCAGTTCTTC. V and J are TRBV20-1 and TRBJ2-1, with 12 bases fitting TRBD1. The length of the CDR3 is 15 residues. CDR1 and CDR2 from the germline V gene are DFQATT and SNEGSKA (reference sequence).

The CDR3 region has the DNA TGTGCCAGCAGTTTAAGATATGGCTACACCTTC. It translates to CASSLRYGYTF. The V gene is TRBV28, the J gene TRBJ1-2; D remains unclear. V lost 2 bases to trimming and J lost 5 bases, with 3 bases between them. The CDR3 has 11 amino acids. Germline CDR1 MDHEN, CDR2 SYDVKM.